Following are 7 T cell receptor beta chains from one sample sequenced in a study of OX40 agonist ivuxolimab in advanced cancers. The receptor library was made with the immunoSEQ multiplex PCR assay. In TCRdb, the immuneACCESS table is reduced to in-frame sequences with V and J assigned. These tables do not hold every clone; where another copy was compared, an unresolved V gene accounts for under half, and the others remain unexplained. The sample table shows under 95,000 clones, and 91% are seen once. The ten largest clonotypes hold roughly 9.3% of the sample. The sequencing used CD4+ or CD8+ T cells sorted from blood, collected in a trial of the OX40 agonist ivuxolimab. The receptors stem from an adult with an advanced solid tumor such as melanoma, head and neck, liver or kidney cancer.

The chain uses TRBV5-1 and TRBJ2-7; maybe TRBD2 (6 bases). The CDR3 runs to 13 residues. Between the trimmed V and J ends, which lost 4 bases and 3 bases, there was a span of 11 bases. The germline V gene has CDR1 SGHRS and CDR2 YFSETQ. The CDR3 is CASSRDLGYEQYF. In nucleotides, the CDR3 is TGCGCCAGCAGCCGGGACTTGGGCTACGAGCAGTACTTC.

As for this clone: This same CDR3 is encoded by further DNA sequences in the sample. CDR3 protein: CASSIAVRGNQPQHF. Written as DNA, the CDR3 is TGTGCCAGTAGTATAGCGGTCCGGGGTAATCAGCCCCAGCATTTT. The chain employs TRBV19 and TRBJ1-5; D gene ambiguous. The CDR3 sequence is 15 residues long. The germline CDR1 and CDR2 sequences are LNHDA and SQIVND (reference sequence). Trimming took 1 base from V and 4 from J, leaving 11 bases between them.

This clone was seen just once. J is TRBJ1-1 and V is TRBV19; 8 bases are shared with TRBD1. After removal of 2 bases from V and 4 bases from J, the junction contained 3 bases not matched to a gene. The CDR3 contains 14 residues. Per the germline V gene, CDR1 is LNHDA and CDR2 is SQIVND (reference sequence). CDR3: CASSIQGAVTEAFF. CDR3 nucleotide sequence: TGTGCCAGTAGTATACAGGGGGCAGTCACTGAAGCTTTCTTT.

The J gene is TRBJ2-1, the V gene TRBV6-6; D possibly uses TRBD1 or TRBD2 (7 bases each). V lost 4 bases and J 5 bases, leaving 18 bases between the germline ends. The CDR3 totals 16 residues. Germline CDR1 reads MNHNY; CDR2 reads SVGAGI (reference sequence). The CDR3 here is CASSSPRQGGDNEQFF. The CDR3 nucleotides read TGTGCCAGCAGTTCCCCTCGACAGGGAGGGGACAATGAGCAGTTCTTC.

The rearrangement links TRBV21-1 to TRBJ2-7. TRBV21-1 counts as a pseudogene. The CDR3 totals 16 residues. The CDR3 bases are TGTGCCAGCAAGGTTCGGGGGCACAGTGACTCCTACGAGCAGTACTTC. Protein sequence: CASKVRGHSDSYEQYF.

This CDR3 reads CASSLGGGVTYGYTF. CDR3 in DNA: TGTGCCAGCAGCTTAGGTGGGGGCGTCACCTATGGCTACACCTTC. The V call is TRBV7-3, the J call TRBJ1-2; D possibly corresponds to TRBD1 (6 bases). The germline V and J ends were trimmed by 2 bases and 4 bases, with 14 bases remaining between them. Germline CDR1 is SGHTA and CDR2 is FQGTGA. CDR3 size: 15 residues.

V is TRBV7-9 and J is TRBJ2-3, with a weak D call TRBD2 (6 bases). The CDR3 is 15 amino acids. V lost 11 bases, J lost 9 bases, and 27 bases lay in between. The germline V gene encodes CDR1 SEHNR and CDR2 FQNEAQ (reference sequence). DNA for the CDR3: TGTGCCGGCTCAAACCTGGACTCCCCGGGGGAGACGCAGTATTTT. It is translated as CAGSNLDSPGETQYF.